This T cell receptor beta chain was captured in a study of T cell repertoires in cytomegalovirus infection. General observations from the study: Carriers of CMV plus the relevant HLA were identified by cumulative public TCR beta family frequency. HLA-C-restricted CMV clonotypes gave the most frequent clonotype in two of eight donors.

In its sample, this clonotype was seen many times. Its antigen is not known. TCRdb re-derived calls from the reads in MiXCR, one entry per CDR3 protein. The table includes approximately 500,000 distinct CDR3 sequences, 15% to 20% detected once. The sequence was collected from a human donor in good health (CMV status not recorded). Some clones in this sample may be carry-over from other donors' samples. Material for sequencing was CD8+ T cells from PBMCs.

CDR3 region: CASSPTGTEGEAFF. CDR3 sequence (DNA): TGTGCCAGTAGTCCCACCGGGACTGAAGGTGAAGCTTTCTTT. The J gene is TRBJ1-1, the V gene TRBV19; a possible D gene is TRBD1 (5 bases). This CDR3 is 14 amino acids long. Trimming took off 5 bases at V and 7 bases at J, with 17 bases between the two ends. CDR1 and CDR2 (germline): LNHDA, SQIVND (reference sequence).